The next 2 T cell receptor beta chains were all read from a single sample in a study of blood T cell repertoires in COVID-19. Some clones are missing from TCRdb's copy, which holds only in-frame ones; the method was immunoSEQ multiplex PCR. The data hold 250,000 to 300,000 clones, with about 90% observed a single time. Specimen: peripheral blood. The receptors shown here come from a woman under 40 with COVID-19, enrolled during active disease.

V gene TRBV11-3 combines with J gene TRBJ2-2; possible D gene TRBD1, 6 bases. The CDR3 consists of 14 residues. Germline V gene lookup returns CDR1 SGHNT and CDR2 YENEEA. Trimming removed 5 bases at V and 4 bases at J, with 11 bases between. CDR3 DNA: TGTGCCAGCAGCCACAGGGTGGCCACCGGGGAGCTGTTTTTT. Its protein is CASSHRVATGELFF.

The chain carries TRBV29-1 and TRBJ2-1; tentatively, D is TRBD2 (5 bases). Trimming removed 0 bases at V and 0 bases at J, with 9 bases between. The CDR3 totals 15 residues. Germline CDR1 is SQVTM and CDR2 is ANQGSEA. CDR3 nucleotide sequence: TGCAGCGTTGAAGAAGGAGCGGCCTCCTACAATGAGCAGTTCTTC. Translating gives CSVEEGAASYNEQFF.